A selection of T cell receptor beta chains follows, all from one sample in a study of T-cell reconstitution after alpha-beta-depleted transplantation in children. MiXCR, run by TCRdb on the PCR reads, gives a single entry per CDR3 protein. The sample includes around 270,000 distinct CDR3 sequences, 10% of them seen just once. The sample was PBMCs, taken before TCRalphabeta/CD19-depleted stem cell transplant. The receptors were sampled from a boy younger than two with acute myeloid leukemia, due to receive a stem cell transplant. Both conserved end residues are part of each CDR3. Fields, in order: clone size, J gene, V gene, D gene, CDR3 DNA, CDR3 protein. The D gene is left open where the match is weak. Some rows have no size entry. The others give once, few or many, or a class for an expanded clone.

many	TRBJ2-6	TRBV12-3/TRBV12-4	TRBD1	TGTGCCAGCAGTTTGTATGGACAGGGGAGCTCTGGGGCCAACGTCCTGACTTTC	CASSLYGQGSSGANVLTF
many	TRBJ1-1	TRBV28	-	TGTGCCAGCAGTTTACCCCCGAACACTGAAGCTTTCTTT	CASSLPPNTEAFF
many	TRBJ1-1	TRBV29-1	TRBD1	TGCAGCGTTCCGACAGGGACGAGTTTTTACACTGAAGCTTTCTTT	CSVPTGTSFYTEAFF
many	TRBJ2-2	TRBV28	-	TGTGCCAGCAGTTTATTTTGGGGGGAGCTGTTTTTT	CASSLFWGELFF
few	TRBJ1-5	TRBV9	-	TGTGCCAGCAGCCCGGGGGGGTACAATCAGCCCCAGCATTTT	CASSPGGYNQPQHF
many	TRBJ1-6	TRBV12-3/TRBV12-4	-	TGTGCCAGCAGTTTAGGGGGACTCAATTCACCCCTCCACTTT	CASSLGGLNSPLHF
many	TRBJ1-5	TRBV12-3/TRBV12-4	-	TGTGCCAGCACGTTGGGGCTGAATCAGCCCCAGCATTTT	CASTLGLNQPQHF
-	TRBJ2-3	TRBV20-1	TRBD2	TGCTGTGCTAGAGATCTCGGACTAGCGGGGGGTCGGGTCACAGATACGCAGTATTTT	CCARDLGLAGGRVTDTQYF
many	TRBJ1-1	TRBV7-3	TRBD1	TGTGCCAGCAGCTTAAGACCAGGGGGCCGTGTCACTGAAGCTTTCTTT	CASSLRPGGRVTEAFF
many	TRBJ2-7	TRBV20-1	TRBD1	TGCAGTGCTGTCCGGGACAGGGGGCGCGAGCAGTACTTC	CSAVRDRGREQYF
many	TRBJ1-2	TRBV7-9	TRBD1	TGTGCCAGCAGCTTTATGACCGGGACAGGGGATTTAGGCTACACCTTC	CASSFMTGTGDLGYTF
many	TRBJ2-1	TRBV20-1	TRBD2	TGCAGTGCTAGATTTCTAGCGGGAGGGCCGGAGCAGTTCTTC	CSARFLAGGPEQFF
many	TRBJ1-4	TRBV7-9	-	TGTGCCAGCAGCCAGACGGGACGGGGACCTGAAAAACTGTTTTTT	CASSQTGRGPEKLFF
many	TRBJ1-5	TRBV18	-	TGTGCCAGCTCACCACTGGGCAGAATCAATCAGCCCCAGCATTTT	CASSPLGRINQPQHF
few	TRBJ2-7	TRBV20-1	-	TGCAGTGCTAGTAGGGATTTTTACGAGCAGTACTTC	CSASRDFYEQYF
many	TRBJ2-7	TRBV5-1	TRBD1	TGCGCCAGCAGCTTGGCCCAGGGGGCGGGAGAGCAGTACTTC	CASSLAQGAGEQYF
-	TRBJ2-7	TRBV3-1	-	TGTGCCAGCAGCCCGACGGTGGTCAGCCGTCCAGCTGGGCAGTACTTC	CASSPTVVSRPAGQYF
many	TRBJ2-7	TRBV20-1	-	TGCAGTGCTAGGCGGACAGCTAGCTCCTACGAGCAGTACTTC	CSARRTASSYEQYF
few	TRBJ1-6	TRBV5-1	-	TGCGCCAGCAGCTTGGCGTCGGGTGATTCACCCCTCCACTTT	CASSLASGDSPLHF
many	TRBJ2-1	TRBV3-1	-	TGTGCCAGCAGCCAAGCTTCTAGCGCCTACAATGAGCAGTTCTTC	CASSQASSAYNEQFF
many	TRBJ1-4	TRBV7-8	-	TGTGCCAGCTGCCCAAAGGATCTGCTTTCTAATGAAAAACTGTTTTTT	CASCPKDLLSNEKLFF
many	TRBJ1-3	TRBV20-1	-	TGCAGTGCTAAGCACGGGGGAGGAAACACCATATATTTT	CSAKHGGGNTIYF
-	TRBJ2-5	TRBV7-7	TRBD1	TGTGCTAGCAGCCCTGGGACAGGGTCGAGGGAGACCCAGTACTTC	CASSPGTGSRETQYF
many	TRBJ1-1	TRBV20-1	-	TGCAGTGCTCGATCGGGCTGGCTCAGCACTGAAGCTTTCTTT	CSARSGWLSTEAFF
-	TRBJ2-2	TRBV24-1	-	TGTGCCACCAGTCCTGCGGGCCTGAGGGGGGAGCTGTTTTTT	CATSPAGLRGELFF
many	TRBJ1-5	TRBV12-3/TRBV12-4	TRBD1	TGTGCCAGCAGTCGGACAGGGAGTGGTGAGCCCCAGCATTTT	CASSRTGSGEPQHF
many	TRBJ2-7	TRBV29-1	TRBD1	TGCAGCGTTGAAAAAGGGACAGCCTCCTACGAGCAGTACTTC	CSVEKGTASYEQYF
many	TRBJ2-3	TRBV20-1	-	TGCAGTGCTAGAGATCGGTTCGGGAGACGCACAGATACGCAGTATTTT	CSARDRFGRRTDTQYF
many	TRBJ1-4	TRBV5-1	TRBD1	TGCGCCAGCAGCTGGGACAGGGAGATTGAAAAACTGTTTTTT	CASSWDREIEKLFF
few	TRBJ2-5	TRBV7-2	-	TGTGCCAGCAGCTTAGGGTCGGGAGTGCAAGAGACCCAGTACTTC	CASSLGSGVQETQYF
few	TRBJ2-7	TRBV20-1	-	TGCAGTGCTAGGGGCGGGTCGCGCCTCGAGCAGTACTTC	CSARGGSRLEQYF
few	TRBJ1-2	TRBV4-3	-	TGCGCCAGCAGCCAGTCGGACTATGGCTACACCTTC	CASSQSDYGYTF
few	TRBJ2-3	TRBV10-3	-	TGTGCCATCAGTCCGATTCGGGGTACGCAGTATTTT	CAISPIRGTQYF
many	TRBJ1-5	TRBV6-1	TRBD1	TGTGCCAGCAGACCCGACAGGGCTGGACAGCCCCAGCATTTT	CASRPDRAGQPQHF
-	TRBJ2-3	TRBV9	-	TGTGCCAGCAGCGTAGTGAGTACCGGCGCAGATACGCAGTATTTT	CASSVVSTGADTQYF
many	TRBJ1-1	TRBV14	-	TGTGCCAGCAGCCAAGGTTACACTGAAGCTTTCTTT	CASSQGYTEAFF
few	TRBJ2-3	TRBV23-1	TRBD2	TGCGCCAGCAGTCGCTCGCGGGGGGGCCTTTGCACAGATACGCAGTATTTT	CASSRSRGGLCTDTQYF
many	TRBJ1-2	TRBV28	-	TGTGCCAGCAGTAGGGAGTTGGGTGGCTACACCTTC	CASSRELGGYTF
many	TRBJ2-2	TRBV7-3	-	TGTGCCAGCGGGGGGGCGGCGAACACCGGGGAGCTGTTTTTT	CASGGAANTGELFF
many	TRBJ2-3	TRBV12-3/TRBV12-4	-	TGTGCCAGCAGCCCCCCCAGCAACACAGATACGCAGTATTTT	CASSPPSNTDTQYF
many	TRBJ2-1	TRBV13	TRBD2	TGTGCCAGCAGCCCAACTAGCGGAGACCTCGATGAGCAGTTCTTC	CASSPTSGDLDEQFF
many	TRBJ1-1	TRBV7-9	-	TGTGCCAGCAGCCCATTCCCTGAAGCTTTCTTT	CASSPFPEAFF
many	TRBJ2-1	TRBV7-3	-	TGTGCCAGCAGCTTAAACGGAGGGGCCAATGAGCAGTTCTTC	CASSLNGGANEQFF
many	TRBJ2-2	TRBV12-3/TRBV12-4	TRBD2	TGTGCCAGCAGTAGAGCGGGGGCGAACACCGGGGAGCTGTTTTTT	CASSRAGANTGELFF
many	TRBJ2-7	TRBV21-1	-	TGTGCCAGCAGCAAGGGCAGGGGTGACGACGAGCAGTACTTC	CASSKGRGDDEQYF
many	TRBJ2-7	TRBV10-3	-	TGTGCCATCAGTGAACTGGGACGGGGAGAGCAGTACTTC	CAISELGRGEQYF
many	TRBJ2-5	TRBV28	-	TGTGCCAGCAGTTCGGGGACAACATTTCAAGAGACCCAGTACTTC	CASSSGTTFQETQYF
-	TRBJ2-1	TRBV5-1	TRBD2	TGCGCCAGCAGCCCGTCGGCTAGCGGGGGGGTTAACAATGAGCAGTTCTTC	CASSPSASGGVNNEQFF
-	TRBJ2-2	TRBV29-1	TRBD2	TGCAGCGTCGCCTGGACTAGCGGGAGCCCTCTCCCGAACACCGGGGAGCTGTTTTTT	CSVAWTSGSPLPNTGELFF
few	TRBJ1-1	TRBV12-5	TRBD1	TGTGCTAGTGGACCCGCGACAGGGCTTCCCTTGAACACTGAAGCTTTCTTT	CASGPATGLPLNTEAFF
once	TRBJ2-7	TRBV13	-	TGTGCCATGAGCCCCTGGCTAGCCTACTACGAGCAGTACTTC	CAMSPWLAYYEQYF
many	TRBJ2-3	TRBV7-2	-	TGTGCCAGCACCCTAACCCTCTTAATCACAGATACGCAGTATTTT	CASTLTLLITDTQYF
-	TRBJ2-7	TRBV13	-	TGTGCCAGCAGCGAACGGACTCCCTACGAGCAGTACTTC	CASSERTPYEQYF
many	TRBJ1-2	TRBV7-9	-	TGTGCCAGCAGCTTAGGACAGACACCTTATGGCTACACCTTC	CASSLGQTPYGYTF
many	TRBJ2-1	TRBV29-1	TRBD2	TGCAGCGTTGAAGGGCTAGCGGGAACCTCCTACAATGAGCAGTTCTTC	CSVEGLAGTSYNEQFF
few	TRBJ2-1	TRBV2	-	TGTGCCAGCCCAGGGGAACACAATGAGCAGTTCTTC	CASPGEHNEQFF
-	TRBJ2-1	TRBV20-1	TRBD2	TGCTGTGCTAGAGATCCCCGGACTAGCGGGACCTACAATGAGCAGTTCTTC	CCARDPRTSGTYNEQFF